A single sample gave rise to the 5 T cell receptor beta chains below, sequenced in a study of cytomegalovirus exposure and HLA in healthy donors. The primer mix had 60 Vbeta and 13 Jbeta primers. Generated by immunoSEQ multiplex PCR, the TCRdb table keeps only in-frame clones and is missing some. This sample has some 120,000 clones, with 8.5% to 10% found just once. Input material: PBMCs. These receptors originate from a man younger than 40 in good health and CMV-seronegative.

This chain connects TRBV19 to TRBJ1-1; 7 bases match TRBD1. This CDR3 contains 15 residues. Germline V gene lookup returns CDR1 LNHDA and CDR2 SQIVND (reference sequence). V was clipped by 4 bases and J by 0 bases; unmatched bases: 5. The CDR3 sequence is CASSNDRVMNTEAFF. CDR3 DNA sequence: TGTGCCAGTAGTAACGACAGGGTGATGAACACTGAAGCTTTCTTT.

This clone appeared a few times. This sequence joins TRBV11-2 and TRBJ2-7; 8 bases are shared with TRBD1. This CDR3 has 16 residues. Trimming at V came to 1 base and at J to 1 base, leaving 6 bases not matched to a gene. Germline CDR1 SGHAT, CDR2 FQNNGV. The CDR3 loop is CASSLGRDRPSYEQYF. The CDR3 DNA reads as TGTGCCAGCAGCTTAGGTCGGGACAGGCCTTCCTACGAGCAGTACTTC.

This clone appeared a few times. The gene calls are TRBV19 and TRBJ1-5; D may be TRBD1 (5 bases). Trimming took off 3 bases at V and 0 bases at J, with 21 bases between the two ends. The CDR3 spans 19 residues. Germline V gene data show CDR1 as LNHDA and CDR2 as SQIVND (reference sequence). The CDR3 is CASSIAGKEGIYSNQPQHF. Written as DNA, the CDR3 is TGTGCCAGTAGTATCGCAGGGAAGGAGGGGATATATAGCAATCAGCCCCAGCATTTT.

This clone was seen only a few times. This CDR3 reads CASRETALNTEAFF. The CDR3 nucleotides read TGTGCCAGCAGAGAGACAGCGCTGAACACTGAAGCTTTCTTT. This chain connects TRBV6-5 to TRBJ1-1; TRBD1 is a possible D gene (5 bases). Trimming removed 6 bases at V and 0 bases at J, with 11 bases between. The CDR3 sequence is 14 residues long. CDR1 and CDR2 from the germline V gene are MNHEY and SVGAGI.

The table lists this clone with a few counts. The chain combines TRBV7-3 with TRBJ2-1, with 8 bases fitting TRBD1. Germline V gene sequence: CDR1 SGHTA, CDR2 FQGTGA. The V segment lost 5 bases and the J segment 0 bases; nucleotides outside the gene matches: 15. The CDR3 sequence is 19 residues long. CDR3 amino acids: CASSPGGIMRWSSYNEQFF. In DNA, the CDR3 is TGTGCCAGCAGCCCAGGGGGCATTATGCGATGGAGCTCCTACAATGAGCAGTTCTTC.